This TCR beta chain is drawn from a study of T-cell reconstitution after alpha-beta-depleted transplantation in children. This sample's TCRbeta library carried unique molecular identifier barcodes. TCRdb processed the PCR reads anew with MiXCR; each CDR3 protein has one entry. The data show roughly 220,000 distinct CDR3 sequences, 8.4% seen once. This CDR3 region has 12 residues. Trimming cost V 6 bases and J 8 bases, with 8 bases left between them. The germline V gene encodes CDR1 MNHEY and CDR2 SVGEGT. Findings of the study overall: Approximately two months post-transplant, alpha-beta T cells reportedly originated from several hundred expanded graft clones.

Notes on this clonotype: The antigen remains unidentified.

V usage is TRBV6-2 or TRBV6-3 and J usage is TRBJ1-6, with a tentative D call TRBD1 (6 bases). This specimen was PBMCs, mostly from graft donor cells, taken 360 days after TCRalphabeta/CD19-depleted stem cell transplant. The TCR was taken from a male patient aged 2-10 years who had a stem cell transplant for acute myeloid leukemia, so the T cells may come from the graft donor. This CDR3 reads CASSRQDSPLHF. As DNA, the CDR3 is TGTGCCAGCAGCCGACAGGATTCACCCCTCCACTTT.